These 8 T cell receptor beta chains were sequenced from one sample in a study of vaccination and CD4 T cells after COVID-19. The Oncomine TCR Beta short-read assay was applied to DNA of cultured CD4+ T cells. Each CDR3 protein is one row after TCRdb ran MiXCR on the PCR reads. The data contain fewer than 30,000 distinct CDR3 sequences, roughly a third of them seen just once; the ten biggest clones take up 3% to 4%. Antigens for these TCRs are unknown. Stated time point: late sampling 161 to 241 days after vaccination in three convalescent patients. Specified treatment: roughly 11-day PBMC culture with coronavirus spike peptide pools or control peptides (ViraFEST assay). The sequencing used CD4+ T cells from blood, cultured in vitro, collected about 7 months after SARS-CoV-2 vaccination. All receptors come from a human donor who had recovered from COVID-19.

This sequence joins TRBV19 and TRBJ1-1; possibly TRBD1 for D (5 bases). The CDR3 runs to 13 residues. Germline CDR1 LNHDA, CDR2 SQIVND (reference sequence). Trimming left V 3 bases short and J 4 bases short, with 9 bases between. This CDR3 is CASSMQGFTEAFF. DNA of the CDR3: TGTGCCAGTAGTATGCAGGGATTCACTGAAGCTTTCTTT.

This sequence joins TRBV6-1 and TRBJ1-1; a possible D gene is TRBD1 (6 bases). CDR1 is MNHNS, CDR2 SASEGT, per germline. The CDR3 is 15 amino acids. Trimming stripped 4 bases from V and 3 bases from J, with 15 bases between. The CDR3 DNA reads as TGTGCCAGCAGTGTAGGGGGGGCGTATGACACTGAAGCTTTCTTT. Translation gives CASSVGGAYDTEAFF.

This chain links TRBV9 with TRBJ2-3; D is possibly TRBD1 or TRBD2 (5 bases each). The V end was cut by 8 bases, the J end by 2 bases, with 12 bases between. The CDR3 extends over 13 amino acids. Germline lookup yields CDR1 SGDLS and CDR2 YYNGEE. CDR3 amino acids: CARPRGVTDTQYF. CDR3 DNA: TGTGCCAGGCCAAGAGGGGTCACAGATACGCAGTATTTT. The whole variable domain, remainder taken from reference TRBV9 and TRBJ2-3, is DSGVTQTPKHLITATGQRVTLRCSPRSGDLSVYWYQQSLDQGLQFLIQYYNGEERAKGNILERFSAQQFPDLHSELNLSSLELGDSALYFCARPRGVTDTQYFGPGTRLTVL.

The chain recombines TRBV6-4 with TRBJ2-5; the D gene is possibly TRBD2 (6 bases). The V end lost 7 bases, the J end lost 0 bases, and 9 bases lay between the germline ends. Germline CDR1 is MRHNA and CDR2 is SNTAGT. The CDR3 totals 13 residues. The CDR3 spells CASNSGNQETQYF. CDR3 nucleotide sequence: TGTGCCAGCAATAGCGGAAACCAAGAGACCCAGTACTTC.

The gene calls are TRBV10-3 and TRBJ2-2; D may be TRBD2 (5 bases). This CDR3 region has 15 residues. Germline CDR1 and CDR2: ENHRY and SYGVKD. V gave up 8 bases and J gave up 4 bases, with 17 bases separating them. CDR3: CAIGKSEGSTGELFF. The CDR3 nucleotides read TGTGCCATCGGGAAGTCTGAAGGGAGCACCGGGGAGCTGTTTTTT.

The genes are TRBV28 and TRBJ2-3; 13 positions agree with TRBD2. The length of the CDR3 is 15 residues. V lost 3 bases and J lost 8; bases outside the gene matches: 5. Germline V lookup: CDR1 MDHEN, CDR2 SYDVKM. The CDR3 reads CASSFQGLAGLTQYF. DNA for the CDR3: TGTGCCAGCAGTTTCCAGGGACTAGCGGGGCTTACGCAGTATTTT.

This sequence joins TRBV6-2 or TRBV6-3 and TRBJ2-7, with 12 bases identical to TRBD2. Per the germline V gene, CDR1 is MNHEY and CDR2 is SVGEGT. CDR3 length: 15 residues. Losses at the gene ends were 8 bases for V and 7 bases for J; bases not matched to a gene: 12. CDR3 protein: CASYGTSGPGGEQYF. The DNA for the CDR3 is TGTGCCAGCTACGGGACTAGCGGGCCGGGGGGGGAGCAGTACTTC.

V and J are TRBV20-1 and TRBJ2-3, with 8 bases matching TRBD1. This CDR3 has 14 amino acids. CDR1 and CDR2 (germline): DFQATT, SNEGSKA (reference sequence). Germline trimming cut 5 bases from V and 2 bases from J; bases unmatched to any gene: 6. CDR3 bases: TGCAGTGCTGGACGACAGGGGTCCACAGATACGCAGTATTTT. Translated, it gives CSAGRQGSTDTQYF.